The next 28 T cell receptor beta chains were all read from a single sample in a study of metastatic and nonmetastatic thyroid tumors. There were no patients who had received any treatment before thyroid surgery. TCRdb recomputed clones from the PCR reads via MiXCR. Here the sample spans fewer than 40,000 clones, around 17% being singletons. Material: blood. These receptors originate from a female donor with papillary thyroid cancer or a benign thyroid nodule (not recorded which). Some clones in this sample may be carry-over from other donors' samples.

The table lists this clone with many counts. At one of its ends the junction is not consistent with the germline gene, which may arise from a read error. Other nucleotide sequences from this sample produce the same CDR3. V gene TRBV28 combines with J gene TRBJ2-1; D call uncertain. This CDR3 is 13 amino acids long. Per germline, CDR1 MDHEN and CDR2 SYDVKM. The CDR3 protein is CASSDISYNEQLF. CDR3 DNA: TGTGCCAGCTCGGATATCTCCTACAATGAGCAGCTCTTC.

Points on this clone: An end of the junction differs from the germline gene, which may be a read error. The same CDR3 arises from other DNA sequences in this sample as well. This chain joins TRBV5-1 and TRBJ2-6; D perhaps matches TRBD1 (5 bases). Germline V lookup: CDR1 SGHRS, CDR2 YFSETQ. The CDR3 has 14 amino acids. The CDR3 nucleotides read TGCGCCAGCAGCTTACGATATGGGGCCAACGTCCTTACTTTC. It translates to CASSLRYGANVLTF.

In this sample, this clone turned up many times. The J gene is TRBJ2-5, the V gene TRBV28, with D unclear. From germline, CDR1 is MDHEN and CDR2 SYDVKM. The CDR3 has 12 amino acids. V was shortened by 6 bases and J by 5 bases, with 10 bases between the two germline ends. CDR3 sequence: CASSKDVETQYF. DNA for the CDR3: TGTGCCAGCAGCAAGGATGTGGAGACCCAGTACTTC. The complete variable domain, with remaining parts taken from reference TRBV28 and TRBJ2-5, reads DVKVTQSSRYLVKRTGEKVFLECVQDMDHENMFWYRQDPGLGLRLIYFSYDVKMKEKGDIPEGYSVSREKKERFSLILESASTNQTSMYLCASSKDVETQYFGPGTRLLVL.

This clone was seen a handful of times. The chain couples TRBV20-1 to TRBJ2-7; the D gene is possibly TRBD1 (7 bases). V lost 3 bases and J 4 bases, leaving 13 bases between the germline ends. CDR3 length: 13 amino acids. Germline V gene lookup returns CDR1 DFQATT and CDR2 SNEGSKA (reference sequence). Written as DNA, the CDR3 is TGCAGTGCTAGGTTGACAGGGAGGTACGAGCAGTACTTC. Its translation is CSARLTGRYEQYF.

This clone was seen many times. This chain joins TRBV14 and TRBJ2-1, with 8 bases that match TRBD2. This CDR3 is built from 15 residues. V was pared by 5 bases and J by 9 bases, with 12 bases of the junction left unmatched. The germline V gene encodes CDR1 SGHDN and CDR2 FVKESK. The CDR3 region is CASSTHSGRRGEQFF. DNA of the CDR3: TGTGCCAGCAGCACACACAGCGGGAGAAGGGGTGAGCAGTTCTTC.

This clone was recorded many times. The genes are TRBV28 and TRBJ2-1, with 8 bases aligning to TRBD2. This CDR3 comprises 14 residues. Germline CDR1 and CDR2: MDHEN and SYDVKM. With 7 bases clipped from V and 8 bases from J, the junction kept 10 bases outside the gene matches. The CDR3, as DNA: TGTGCCAGCACTTGGACTAGCTCTAGCCATGAGCAGTTCTTC. It yields the protein CASTWTSSSHEQFF.

The chain couples TRBV27 to TRBJ2-7; D assignment may be TRBD1 or TRBD2 (6 bases each). Germline values: CDR1 MNHEY, CDR2 SMNVEV (reference sequence). Trimming removed 2 bases at V and 3 bases at J, with 14 bases between. The CDR3 loop spans 15 amino acids. The CDR3 sequence: CASSLGGTWDYEQYF. CDR3 coding DNA: TGTGCCAGCAGTTTAGGCGGGACATGGGACTACGAGCAGTACTTC.

This clone was picked up a small number of times. The rearrangement uses TRBV12-3 or TRBV12-4 and TRBJ1-2, with D tentatively TRBD1 (5 bases). This CDR3 is 13 amino acids long. Trimming took off 8 bases at V and 7 bases at J, with 17 bases between the two ends. CDR3: CASLRGDVRGYTF. The CDR3 DNA reads TGTGCCAGCCTGCGCGGGGACGTACGTGGCTACACCTTC.

This clone was observed at least ten times. The V gene is TRBV28, the J gene TRBJ2-5; unclear D gene. The CDR3 loop spans 13 amino acids. V shed 6 bases and J shed 6 bases, with 14 bases lying between them. Germline values: CDR1 MDHEN, CDR2 SYDVKM. This CDR3 reads CASSPDRRKTQYF. Here the CDR3 DNA reads TGTGCCAGCAGCCCGGACCGGCGGAAGACCCAGTACTTC.

This clone was counted many times. This could be a read error, since a much larger clone is one nucleotide away. The chain has TRBV27 and TRBJ1-2, with 9 bases lining up with TRBD1. V lost 5 bases and J lost 6; bases outside the gene matches: 10. In germline, CDR1 is MNHEY, CDR2 SMNVEV (reference sequence). This CDR3 has 15 residues. CDR3 loop: CASSATGTGSHGYTF. DNA of the CDR3: TGTGCCAGCAGTGCGACGGGGACAGGGTCCCATGGCTACACCTTC.

This clone was counted many times. The chain links TRBV19 to TRBJ1-2; D perhaps matches TRBD1 (6 bases). CDR1 is LNHDA and CDR2 is SQIVND in the germline V gene (reference sequence). This CDR3 contains 13 residues. The ends were cut back, 10 bases at V and 4 bases at J, with 16 bases in the middle. The CDR3 DNA sequence: TGTGCCATCCGACAGGATGAACGCTATGGCTACACCTTC. Translating gives CAIRQDERYGYTF.

This clone appeared a few times. Here the CDR3 DNA reads TGTGCCAGCAGTTTAAGACAGGGAGGATATACGCAGTATTTT. It yields the protein CASSLRQGGYTQYF. V usage is TRBV6-1 and J usage is TRBJ2-3, with a possible D match to TRBD1 (7 bases). The ends were cut back, 5 bases at V and 7 bases at J, with 16 bases in the middle. The CDR3 has 14 amino acids. The germline V gene has CDR1 MNHNS and CDR2 SASEGT.

Many counts were recorded for this clone. This rearrangement joins TRBV5-1 to TRBJ2-1; 8 nucleotides align to TRBD1. From germline, CDR1 is SGHRS and CDR2 YFSETQ. The V segment lost 4 bases and the J segment 7 bases; nucleotides outside the gene matches: 13. This CDR3 has 16 amino acids. CDR3 DNA sequence: TGCGCCAGCAGCGCGCTACCAGGACAGGGCTCAAATGAGCAGTTCTTC. It codes for CASSALPGQGSNEQFF.

This clone was counted at least ten times. The chain links TRBV25-1 to TRBJ1-2; D remains ambiguous. Trimming removed 4 bases at V and 0 bases at J, with 15 bases between. CDR1 is MGHDK and CDR2 is SYGVNS in the germline V gene. The length of the CDR3 is 16 residues. The DNA of the CDR3 is TGTGCCAGCAGTGGATTGGATAAAGGCTCTAACTATGGCTACACCTTC. This codes for CASSGLDKGSNYGYTF.

The chain has TRBV29-1 and TRBJ2-5, with 7 positions matching TRBD2. The CDR3 is 15 amino acids. Germline CDR1 and CDR2: SQVTM and ANQGSEA. V trimming: 4 bases; J trimming: 1 base; junction bases outside the gene matches: 9. CDR3 DNA sequence: TGCAGCGTTGGAGGGGCGGGGGACCTCCAAGAGACCCAGTACTTC. This encodes CSVGGAGDLQETQYF.

This clone was counted at least ten times. This sequence joins TRBV20-1 and TRBJ1-6, with TRBD1 identical over 7 bases. This CDR3 spans 14 amino acids. Germline CDR1 and CDR2: DFQATT and SNEGSKA (reference sequence). Germline trimming cut 6 bases from V and 10 bases from J; bases unmatched to any gene: 12. The CDR3 sequence: CSAPDRERKSPLHF. Written as DNA, the CDR3 is TGCAGTGCCCCTGACAGGGAACGAAAATCACCCCTCCACTTT.

This clone was seen ten or more times. The chain has TRBV6-4 and TRBJ2-3, with unresolved D. CDR1 and CDR2 (germline): MRHNA, SNTAGT. The V and J ends lost 4 bases and 2 bases respectively, with 13 bases between them. There are 15 residues in the CDR3. CDR3 region: CASSADPGTTDTQYF. The CDR3 bases are TGTGCCAGCAGTGCAGATCCCGGAACCACAGATACGCAGTATTTT.

This clone was seen at least ten times. V and J are TRBV2 and TRBJ2-1, with 11 bases fitting TRBD1. Germline V lookup: CDR1 SNHLY, CDR2 FYNNEI. The CDR3 consists of 13 residues. V lost 6 bases to trimming and J lost 7 bases; unmatched junction nucleotides: 2. CDR3 protein: CASSGTGGNEQFF. Written as DNA, the CDR3 is TGTGCCAGCAGCGGGACAGGGGGGAATGAGCAGTTCTTC.

The V call is TRBV20-1, the J call TRBJ1-1; no clear D gene. This CDR3 is built from 13 residues. The germline CDR1 and CDR2 sequences are DFQATT and SNEGSKA (reference sequence). V was cut by 2 bases and J by 5 bases, with 12 bases left in between. The CDR3 DNA follows: TGCAGTGCTAGAAGGTCCCCTGCAACTGAAGCTTTCTTT. Amino acids: CSARRSPATEAFF.

This clone was observed at least ten times. The rearrangement uses TRBV27 and TRBJ2-7, with D perhaps TRBD1 (6 bases). Germline CDR1 reads MNHEY; CDR2 reads SMNVEV (reference sequence). The CDR3 is 13 residues long. The V end lost 5 bases, the J end lost 0 bases, and 8 bases lay between the germline ends. The CDR3 protein is CASSETGSYEQYF. The CDR3 region has the DNA TGTGCCAGCAGTGAGACAGGCTCCTACGAGCAGTACTTC.

This clone was detected many times. The DNA for the CDR3 is TGTGCCAGCAGTGCCTGGGGCGGGAGGGGTTACAATGAGCAGTTCTTC. Encoded protein: CASSAWGGRGYNEQFF. The gene calls are TRBV2 and TRBJ2-1, with 9 bases fitting TRBD2. Trimming took 4 bases from V and 4 from J; bases not matched to a gene: 8. Per the germline V gene, CDR1 is SNHLY and CDR2 is FYNNEI. This CDR3 contains 16 residues.

This clone was counted at least ten times. V gene TRBV7-2 combines with J gene TRBJ2-1; D might be TRBD2 (5 bases). Germline CDR1 is SGHTA and CDR2 is FQGNSA. The CDR3 is made up of 15 amino acids. V was cut by 5 bases and J by 8 bases, with 19 bases left in between. The CDR3 is CASSGRAGSRHEQFF. CDR3 coding DNA: TGTGCCAGCAGCGGCCGGGCGGGTAGCAGGCATGAGCAGTTCTTC.

In this sample, this clone turned up many times. The chain couples TRBV6-2 or TRBV6-3 to TRBJ2-5; 7 nucleotides line up with TRBD1. Trimming removed 5 bases from V and 1 base from J; junction bases left unmatched: 1. The V gene's germline CDR1 is MNHEY and CDR2 SVGEGT. The CDR3 consists of 13 residues. The CDR3 region is CASSGTVQETQYF. DNA of the CDR3: TGTGCCAGCAGTGGGACAGTCCAAGAGACCCAGTACTTC.

This clone has at least ten counts. V usage is TRBV5-1 and J usage is TRBJ1-1; D may be TRBD1 (6 bases). Germline loops: CDR1 SGHRS, CDR2 YFSETQ. The V end lost 5 bases, the J end lost 0 bases, and 23 bases lay between the germline ends. The CDR3 length is 18 residues. The CDR3 sequence: CASSLSSLRGAVNTEAFF. The CDR3 DNA follows: TGCGCCAGCAGTCTTTCCTCTCTCAGGGGAGCGGTGAACACTGAAGCTTTCTTT.

This clone was seen many times. The gene calls are TRBV3-1 and TRBJ2-1, with 9 bases fitting TRBD2. The CDR3 consists of 16 residues. V trimming: 1 base; J trimming: 8 bases; junction bases outside the gene matches: 9. Germline assignment: CDR1 LGHDT and CDR2 YNNKEL (reference sequence). For the CDR3, the DNA is TGTGCCAGCAGCCAAGGAATCCTAGCGGGACGGGATGAGCAGTTCTTC. Translation gives CASSQGILAGRDEQFF.

This clone appeared many times. The chain links TRBV30 to TRBJ1-5; D is uncertain. CDR1 GTSNPN and CDR2 SVGIG come from the germline V gene (reference sequence). V gave up 1 base and J gave up 5 bases, with 9 bases separating them. The CDR3 sequence is 13 residues long. DNA of the CDR3: TGTGCCTGGAGTGAGGGCGGGGATCAGCCCCAGCATTTT. It specifies CAWSEGGDQPQHF.

This clone occurred many times. The chain links TRBV6-1 to TRBJ2-1; D is undetermined. There are 11 residues in the CDR3. The germline V gene has CDR1 MNHNS and CDR2 SASEGT. The V end lost 5 bases, the J end lost 9 bases, and 8 bases lay between the germline ends. As DNA, the CDR3 is TGTGCCAGCAGTCACGGCGGTGAGCAGTTCTTC. Residues: CASSHGGEQFF.

Judged by abundance, this clone is medium-sized. This rearrangement joins TRBV28 to TRBJ2-7; D not certain. The V and J ends lost 3 bases and 3 bases respectively, with 24 bases between them. This CDR3 is 18 amino acids long. The germline V gene has CDR1 MDHEN and CDR2 SYDVKM. CDR3 residues: CASSLFPGRTGRSYEQYF. CDR3 DNA: TGTGCCAGCAGTTTGTTCCCCGGACGAACGGGCAGGAGCTACGAGCAGTACTTC.